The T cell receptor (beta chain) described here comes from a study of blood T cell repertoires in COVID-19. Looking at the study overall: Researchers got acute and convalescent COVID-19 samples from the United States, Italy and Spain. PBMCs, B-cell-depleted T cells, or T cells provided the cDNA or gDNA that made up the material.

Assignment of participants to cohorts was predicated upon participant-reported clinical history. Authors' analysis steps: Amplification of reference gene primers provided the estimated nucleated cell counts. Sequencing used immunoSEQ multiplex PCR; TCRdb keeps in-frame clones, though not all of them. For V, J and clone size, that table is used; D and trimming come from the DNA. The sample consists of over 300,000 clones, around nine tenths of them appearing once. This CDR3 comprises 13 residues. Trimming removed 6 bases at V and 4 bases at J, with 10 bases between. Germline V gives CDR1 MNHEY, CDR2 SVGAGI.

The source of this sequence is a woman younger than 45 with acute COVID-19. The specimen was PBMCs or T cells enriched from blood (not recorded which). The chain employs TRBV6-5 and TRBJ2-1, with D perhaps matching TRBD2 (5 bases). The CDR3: CASSGELYNEQFF. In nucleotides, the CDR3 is TGTGCCAGCAGCGGGGAACTTTACAATGAGCAGTTCTTC.